This T cell receptor beta chain stems from a study of patients and donors after allogeneic stem cell transplantation. The V gene end was trimmed by 1 base and the J gene end by 7 bases; junction bases not matched to a gene: 4. The CDR3 is 16 residues long. Germline lookup yields CDR1 SGHDN and CDR2 FVKESK. TCRdb used MiXCR to reprocess the RT-PCR reads, holding one entry per CDR3 protein. The repertoire holds some 960,000 distinct CDR3 sequences, with roughly 18% as singletons. This clonotype was obtained from a human donor who was either an allogeneic HSCT recipient or a stem cell or donor lymphocyte infusion donor (not recorded which). It is not recorded whose cells these are; they may come from a transplant donor. The sequencing sample was made of blood, either unsorted or a sorted T cell fraction (not recorded which). The chain recombines TRBV14 with TRBJ2-1, with TRBD2 matching over 13 bases. The CDR3 DNA reads as TGTGCCAGCAGCCAAGCCGGGACTAGCGGGATTAATGAGCAGTTCTTC. This sequence encodes CASSQAGTSGINEQFF.